Below, 28 T cell receptor beta chains from the same sample are listed, as sequenced in a study of T and B cells in COVID-19 patients. From blood, about 240-500 ng of genomic DNA served as TRB template. BIOMED2 TRB-A/B primer pools were used in multiplex TRB PCR. TCRdb redid the calling of the multiplex PCR reads with MiXCR, one entry per CDR3 protein. Of around 30,000 distinct CDR3 sequences listed, 32% are singletons. The specimen sequenced was blood. These receptors came from a human donor who had recovered from COVID-19.

The chain is built from TRBV21-1 and TRBJ2-1; the D call in the table, TRBD2, was not verified against the DNA. TRBV21-1 is recorded as a pseudogene. CDR3 length: 15 amino acids. CDR3 sequence: CASIPGLADYNEQFF. CDR3 bases: TGTGCCAGCATCCCCGGACTAGCCGACTACAATGAGCAGTTCTTC.

V usage is TRBV7-9 and J usage is TRBJ1-6; no definite D call. The CDR3 runs 13 residues. Germline loops: CDR1 SEHNR, CDR2 FQNEAQ (reference sequence). The V and J ends lost 1 base and 7 bases respectively, with 5 bases between them. CDR3 nucleotide sequence: TGTGCCAGCAGCTTAGAACGGAATTCACCCCTCCACTTT. Translation gives CASSLERNSPLHF.

As to this clonotype: One end of the junction is discordant with germline, which a read error may explain. The CDR3 sequence is CASSHSPRGLYEQYF. CDR3 nucleotides: TGTGCCAGCAGCCATTCTCCTCGGGGATTATACGAGCAGTACTTC. V gene TRBV4-3 combines with J gene TRBJ2-7; tentatively, D is TRBD2 (5 bases). From germline, CDR1 is LGHNA and CDR2 YSLEER. This CDR3 spans 15 amino acids.

V gene TRBV20-1 combines with J gene TRBJ2-2; the D gene is possibly TRBD2 (5 bases). The V gene lost 3 bases and the J gene lost 1 base, with 15 bases spanning the gap. CDR1 DFQATT and CDR2 SNEGSKA come from the germline V gene (reference sequence). The CDR3 extends over 16 amino acids. The CDR3 here is CSARPPGTRNTGELFF. Here the CDR3 DNA reads TGCAGTGCTAGGCCCCCGGGAACACGGAACACCGGGGAGCTGTTTTTT.

This clonotype is medium-sized in the sample. The V and J genes are TRBV29-1 and TRBJ1-2; 10 nucleotides agree with TRBD1. Trimming at V came to 7 bases and at J to 11 bases, leaving 7 bases not matched to a gene. CDR3 length: 11 residues. The germline gives CDR1 SQVTM, CDR2 ANQGSEA. The chain's CDR3 is CSAGQGGGYTF. The CDR3 DNA reads TGCAGCGCCGGACAGGGGGGAGGGTACACCTTC.

About this clonotype itself: A clone one base away is much larger, so this may be a read error. The CDR3 sequence: CAWTIYGQGHSPLHF. CDR3 DNA: TGTGCCTGGACCATATACGGACAGGGACATTCACCCCTCCACTTT. V usage is TRBV30 and J usage is TRBJ1-6; 8 bases fit TRBD1. CDR1 GTSNPN and CDR2 SVGIG come from the germline V gene (reference sequence). V shed 4 bases and J 8 bases; nucleotides not matched to a gene: 10. This CDR3 is built from 15 residues.

The J gene is TRBJ2-7, the V gene TRBV19; no clear D. The germline V gene encodes CDR1 LNHDA and CDR2 SQIVND (reference sequence). The V and J ends lost 9 bases and 3 bases respectively, with 27 bases between them. This CDR3 has 17 residues. The CDR3 sequence is CASKPTLEAPGSYEQYF. Here the CDR3 DNA reads TGTGCCAGCAAACCCACCCTAGAGGCGCCCGGCAGCTACGAGCAGTACTTC.

A few counts support this clonotype. A read error may produce the germline difference seen at one junction end. This chain links TRBV6-5 with TRBJ1-1; tentative D call: TRBD1 (5 bases). Looked up from germline, CDR1 is MNHEY and CDR2 is SVGAGI. The CDR3 has 12 residues. CDR3 region: CATSSGRAEAFF. The CDR3 DNA follows: TGTGCCACCAGTTCGGGACGGGCTGAAGCTTTCTTT.

The chain joins TRBV18 to TRBJ2-5; D tentatively fits TRBD1 or TRBD2 (6 bases each). The DNA end is a closer match to TRBJ2-1, so the J assignment may be wrong. Germline CDR1 KGHSH, CDR2 LQKENI. This CDR3 region has 15 residues. As DNA, the CDR3 is TGTGCCAGCTCACCTGGAGGGGGGATTCAAGAGACCCAGTTCTTC. As protein: CASSPGGGIQETQFF.

This clonotype ranks as medium-sized. The chain joins TRBV29-1 to TRBJ2-1, with 9 bases matching TRBD2. The germline V gene has CDR1 SQVTM and CDR2 ANQGSEA. CDR3 length: 14 residues. Losses at the gene ends were 7 bases for V and 9 bases for J; bases not matched to a gene: 13. In nucleotides, the CDR3 is TGCAGCGATGTTCTCGCGGGGGGGTTCGGTGAGCAGTTCTTC. It is translated as CSDVLAGGFGEQFF.

As DNA, the CDR3 is TGTGCCAGCAGCACGGGAGACCAAGAGACCCAGTACTTC. It translates to CASSTGDQETQYF. The J gene is TRBJ2-5, the V gene TRBV6-1; TRBD2 is a possible D gene (6 bases). Trimming took off 6 bases at V and 0 bases at J, with 8 bases between the two ends. The CDR3 has 13 residues. Germline CDR1 reads MNHNS; CDR2 reads SASEGT.

The chain carries TRBV20-1 and TRBJ2-7, with D perhaps given as TRBD1 or TRBD2 (6 bases each). The V gene's germline CDR1 is DFQATT and CDR2 SNEGSKA (reference sequence). This CDR3 has 16 residues. Trimming cost V 6 bases and J 0 bases, with 21 bases left between them. Here the CDR3 reads CSAGGGLQGYSYEQYF. DNA of the CDR3: TGCAGTGCAGGGGGAGGTTTGCAGGGATACTCCTACGAGCAGTACTTC.

This clonotype is deemed medium-sized (0.01 to 0.1%). The chain combines TRBV19 with TRBJ2-1, with 8 positions matching TRBD2. V was pared by 1 base and J by 2 bases, with 1 base of the junction left unmatched. CDR1 and CDR2 (germline): LNHDA, SQIVND (reference sequence). This CDR3 contains 15 residues. The CDR3 DNA reads TGTGCCAGTAGTATAGCGGGAGGGCCCTACAATGAGCAGTTCTTC. Protein product: CASSIAGGPYNEQFF.

The V gene is TRBV24-1, the J gene TRBJ2-7; D is unclear. Trimming pared 5 bases from V and 2 bases from J, leaving 9 bases between. The germline V gene has CDR1 KGHDR and CDR2 SFDVKD. CDR3 length equals 13 residues. CDR3 residues: CATSAPGTYEQYF. The DNA for the CDR3 is TGTGCCACCAGTGCCCCTGGTACCTACGAGCAGTACTTC.

The gene calls are TRBV6-5 and TRBJ2-3; TRBD2 matches at 8 bases. V lost 6 bases and J lost 2; bases outside the gene matches: 4. Germline V gene lookup returns CDR1 MNHEY and CDR2 SVGAGI. CDR3 length: 14 residues. The CDR3 region is CASSRGGTTDTQYF. The CDR3 bases are TGTGCCAGCAGCCGCGGGGGGACCACAGATACGCAGTATTTT.

The chain couples TRBV7-2 to TRBJ1-3; D remains unclear. This CDR3 comprises 16 residues. Germline V CDR1 and CDR2: SGHTA, FQGNSA. Trimming removed 1 base at V and 0 bases at J, with 10 bases between. CDR3: CASSLVTLASGNTIYF. CDR3 nucleotides: TGTGCCAGCAGCTTAGTTACACTTGCCTCTGGAAACACCATATATTTT.

The genes are TRBV6-2 or TRBV6-3 and TRBJ1-1; D is ambiguous. Looked up from germline, CDR1 is MNHEY and CDR2 is SVGEGT. Trimming shortened V by 4 bases and J by 1 base, and 7 bases separated the two germline ends. The CDR3 consists of 13 residues. The DNA for the CDR3 is TGTGCCAGCAGTTTCTGGGGGAACACTGAAGCTTTCTTT. It codes for CASSFWGNTEAFF.

The chain has TRBV20-1 and TRBJ2-7; TRBD2 matches at 8 bases. CDR3 length: 18 residues. V was clipped by 7 bases and J by 6 bases; unmatched bases: 26. CDR1 and CDR2 (germline): DFQATT, SNEGSKA (reference sequence). In nucleotides, the CDR3 is TGCAGTGGCTTACATCGGGGGGGGAGACAAATCATCCGGGGCGAGCAGTACTTC. Translation: CSGLHRGGRQIIRGEQYF.

The table lists this clonotype with many counts. The rearrangement uses TRBV19 and TRBJ1-3; D is ambiguous. V was cut by 2 bases and J by 4 bases, with 12 bases left in between. CDR1 and CDR2 (germline): LNHDA, SQIVND (reference sequence). The CDR3 has 15 residues. CDR3 protein: CASSIPAGVGNTIYF. The CDR3 DNA sequence: TGTGCCAGTAGTATACCGGCCGGGGTCGGAAACACCATATATTTT.

This clonotype showed up just a few times. V gene TRBV27 combines with J gene TRBJ1-2, with a possible D match to TRBD1 (6 bases). The V and J ends lost 4 bases and 8 bases respectively, with 14 bases between them. Germline CDR1 is MNHEY and CDR2 is SMNVEV (reference sequence). The CDR3 is 13 residues long. CDR3 bases: TGTGCCAGCAGTTCTCAGGGGCGCCAGGGCTACACCTTC. This encodes CASSSQGRQGYTF.

V is TRBV7-9 and J is TRBJ2-3; 9 bases map to TRBD2. The CDR3 contains 17 residues. The germline V gene has CDR1 SEHNR and CDR2 FQNEAQ (reference sequence). Trimming cost V 0 bases and J 3 bases; bases outside gene matches: 7. CDR3: CASSLARAGGETDTQYF. For the CDR3, the DNA is TGTGCCAGCAGCTTAGCGAGGGCGGGGGGGGAAACAGATACGCAGTATTTT.

This clonotype was detected only a few times. The chain employs TRBV6-4 and TRBJ1-2; 8 bases fit TRBD1. The CDR3 totals 14 residues. The V and J ends lost 2 bases and 7 bases, in that order; junction bases with no gene match: 6. Germline V gene data show CDR1 as MRHNA and CDR2 as SNTAGT. For the CDR3, the DNA is TGTGCCAGCAGTGACCAAACCCAGGGGGCTGGCTACACCTTC. This gives the protein CASSDQTQGAGYTF.

The rearrangement uses TRBV20-1 and TRBJ1-4; D is uncertain. Between the trimmed V and J ends, which lost 2 bases and 4 bases, there was a span of 17 bases. This CDR3 comprises 16 residues. Germline-derived CDR1 and CDR2 are DFQATT and SNEGSKA (reference sequence). CDR3 coding DNA: TGCAGTGCTAGAAAGGCGGGGATCAGACTTAATGAAAAACTGTTTTTT. This encodes CSARKAGIRLNEKLFF.

This clonotype was counted at least ten times. V is TRBV19 and J is TRBJ1-4; D is unresolved. CDR1 and CDR2 from the germline V gene are LNHDA and SQIVND (reference sequence). This CDR3 is 15 amino acids long. V gave up 1 base and J gave up 5 bases, with 11 bases separating them. CDR3 nucleotide sequence: TGTGCCAGTAGTATAGTAACGGGCGGGAATGAAAAACTGTTTTTT. Protein sequence: CASSIVTGGNEKLFF.

This clonotype was picked up a small number of times. The CDR3 DNA sequence: TGTGCCAGCAGTTACTGGCGGGAGAGCTACGAGCAGTACTTC. It codes for CASSYWRESYEQYF. The rearrangement uses TRBV6-2 or TRBV6-3 and TRBJ2-7, with 7 bases fitting TRBD2. CDR1 MNHEY and CDR2 SVGEGT come from the germline V gene. There are 14 residues in the CDR3. V dropped 1 base and J dropped 3; count of bases not matched to a gene: 3.

The chain combines TRBV7-2 with TRBJ2-3; 10 nucleotides line up with TRBD1. Germline V CDR1 and CDR2: SGHTA, FQGNSA. J lost 5 bases, V lost 3 bases, and 5 bases had no gene match. The CDR3 covers 15 residues. The CDR3 region is CASSLDRGLGDTQYF. Here the CDR3 DNA reads TGTGCCAGCAGCTTGGACAGGGGGTTAGGAGATACGCAGTATTTT.

This chain joins TRBV20-1 and TRBJ2-2, with 7 positions matching TRBD1. Germline CDR1 DFQATT, CDR2 SNEGSKA (reference sequence). The length of the CDR3 is 14 residues. Germline trimming cut 3 bases from V and 1 base from J; bases unmatched to any gene: 2. CDR3 DNA sequence: TGCAGTGCTAGTCACAGGGGGAACACCGGGGAGCTGTTTTTT. Protein product: CSASHRGNTGELFF.

The gene calls are TRBV18 and TRBJ1-6; D might be TRBD1 (5 bases). The V and J ends lost 4 bases and 3 bases respectively, with 13 bases between them. The CDR3 covers 16 residues. Germline-derived CDR1 and CDR2 are KGHSH and LQKENI. The CDR3 sequence is CASSQIDSSYNSPLHF. The CDR3 DNA follows: TGTGCCAGCTCACAGATTGACAGTAGCTATAATTCACCCCTCCACTTT.